The present T cell receptor (beta chain) was sequenced within a study of control samples from healthy donors and cancer patients. This clone was recorded once. Trimming left V 10 bases short and J 7 bases short, with 20 bases between. Germline lookup yields CDR1 MNHNY and CDR2 SVGAGI (reference sequence). The CDR3 loop spans 14 amino acids. Clones were sequenced by immunoSEQ multiplex PCR, and TCRdb holds only the in-frame ones, with some missing. The sample carries approximately 90,000 clones, roughly 80% recorded once. V is TRBV6-6 and J is TRBJ1-5; D perhaps matches TRBD1 (6 bases). This receptor was identified in a man between 25 and 39 years old in good health. The sample was blood. Here the CDR3 DNA reads TGTGCCACCGTGGGCCGGGGGCTCAGGCAGCCCCAGCATTTT. Protein product: CATVGRGLRQPQHF.